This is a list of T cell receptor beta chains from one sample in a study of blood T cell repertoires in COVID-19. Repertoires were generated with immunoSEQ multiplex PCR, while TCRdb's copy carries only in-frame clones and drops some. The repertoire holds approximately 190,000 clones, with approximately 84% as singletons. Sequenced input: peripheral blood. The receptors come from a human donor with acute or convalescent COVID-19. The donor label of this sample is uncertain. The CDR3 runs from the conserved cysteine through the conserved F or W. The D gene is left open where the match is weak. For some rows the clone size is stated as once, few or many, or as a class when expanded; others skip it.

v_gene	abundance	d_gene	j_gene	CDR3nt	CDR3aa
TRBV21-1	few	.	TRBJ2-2	TGTGCCAGCAGCAAAACCGACAGGTGGGACACCGGGGAGCTGTTTTTT	CASSKTDRWDTGELFF
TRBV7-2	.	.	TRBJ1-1	TGTGCCAGCAGCCCCTCCAGGGAATTGCACACTGAAGCTTTCTTT	CASSPSRELHTEAFF
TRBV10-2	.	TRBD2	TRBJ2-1	TGCGCCAGCATACCTAGCGGGAGGCCGAATGAGCAGTTCTTC	CASIPSGRPNEQFF
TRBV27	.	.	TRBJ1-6	TGTGCCAGCAGAGCCGTCAGTGGCAGGGGATCTTCACCCCTCCACTTT	CASRAVSGRGSSPLHF
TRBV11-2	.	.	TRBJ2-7	TGTGCCAGCAGCTTAGCCAGCGGACTAACCTACGAGCAGTACTTC	CASSLASGLTYEQYF
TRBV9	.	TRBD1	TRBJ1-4	TGTGCCAGCAGCGTAGGACGGACAGGGGGCTCAACTAATGAAAAACTGTTTTTT	CASSVGRTGGSTNEKLFF
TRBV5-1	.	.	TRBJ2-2	TGCGCCAGCAGCCCGGTTTTGACATCGAACACCGGGGAGCTGTTTTTT	CASSPVLTSNTGELFF
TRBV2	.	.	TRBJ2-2	TGTGCCAGCATGTTCCTAACGAACACCGGGGAGCTGTTTTTT	CASMFLTNTGELFF
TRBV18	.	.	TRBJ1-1	TGTGCCAGCTCACAAAACAGGTATGAAGCTTTCTTT	CASSQNRYEAFF
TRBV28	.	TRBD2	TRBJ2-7	TGTGCCAGCAGTCCTGCGACTAGCGGGAGCTACGAGCAGTACTTC	CASSPATSGSYEQYF
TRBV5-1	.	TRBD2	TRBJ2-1	TGCGCCAGCAGGCCTAGCGGGAGGGAGGGCAGTGAGCAGTTCTTC	CASRPSGREGSEQFF
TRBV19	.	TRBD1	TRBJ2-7	TGTGCCAGTAGTCCGGGGACAGGAGGTGTACACGAGCAGTACTTC	CASSPGTGGVHEQYF
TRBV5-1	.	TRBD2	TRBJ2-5	TGCGCCAGCAGCTCGACGGGCGGGAGCGCCGAGACCCAGTACTTC	CASSSTGGSAETQYF
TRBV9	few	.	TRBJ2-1	TGTGCCAGCAGCGTAGCTCGGGGGAGATCCTACAATGAGCAGTTCTTC	CASSVARGRSYNEQFF